A selection of T cell receptor beta chains follows, all from one sample in a study of T cell repertoires in cytomegalovirus infection. TCRdb fed the reads into MiXCR, producing one record per CDR3 protein. Here the sample spans roughly 150,000 distinct CDR3 sequences, 17% being singletons. Input material: CD8+ T cells from PBMCs. The origin of the receptors is a human donor in good health (CMV status not recorded). Some clones in this sample may be carry-over from other donors' samples. CDR3s leave out the opening cysteine and the closing phenylalanine or tryptophan.

v_call cdr3_aa
TRBV7-2 ASSLKPGYTGELF
TRBV13 ASSQGQGSSYEQY
TRBV29-1 SVEDPRTGGYNEQF
TRBV20-1 SARTEGLAGGPDTQY
TRBV7-2 ASSLRDRQGSPLH
TRBV5-6 ASSSSPVEQY
TRBV14 ASSHQGQGYYEQY
TRBV4-3 ASSQELAGDTDTQY
TRBV7-8 ASSLRGVRPGNEQF
TRBV20-1 SAPDGNTEAF
TRBV6-2/TRBV6-3 ASSYSGSRGPQF
TRBV4-3 ASSQDRLDTQY
TRBV12-3/TRBV12-4 ASTIGGTEQY
TRBV6-6 ASSYDSYEQY
TRBV29-1 SVHQGRENNEQF
TRBV20-1 SASETGWARVDEQF
TRBV7-2 ASSFRGAKETQY
TRBV7-2 ASSVPPPNNEQF